This record concerns one T cell receptor (beta chain) sequence. The specificity of this receptor is unknown. Base quality data are lacking; no much larger clone is found one base away. The germline V end is reduced by 8 bases and the J end by 2 bases; junction bases left unmatched: 5. Reading from cysteine to phenylalanine, the CDR3 counts 14 amino acids. Only the CDR3 DNA stays, 42 bases, in frame from base 1. Sequences MDHEN (CDR1) and SYDVKM (CDR2) are obtained from the germline V gene. The data belong to a study of shared clonotypes between healthy human individuals (dated by TCRdb to the early 2020s). In the study overall: The cohort comprised a couple of women and a few men aged 18 to 49 years. Libraries were prepared and TCR repertoires were sequenced by different laboratories using diverse techniques, in order to increase sequencing depth and limit assay-specific biases. Per donor, leukapheresis produced somewhere between about 0.85 and 10 billion PBMCs. For each donor, three plates each were used for CD4 naive and CD4 memory, two plates were used for CD8 naive, and one plate was used for CD8 memory. To estimate repertoire size and how much clonotypes are shared between individuals, the study performed deep sequencing of blood TCR repertoires from roughly five healthy adults. Points the paper makes about the study in general: Only blood was sampled, and tissue TCR repertoires likely differ from those in blood. Incomplete sequencing was indicated by rarefaction of sorted-subset datasets, despite the large sequencing depth. Estimated clonotype richness was generally larger for naive than for memory subsets. Across a few donors, roughly 5% of naive CD4, over 3% of naive CD8, 2.3% of memory CD4, and around 0.4% of memory CD8 clonotypes were shared. The genetic and exposure-history diversity represented was limited by the small number of donors. Compared with non-shared clonotypes, the clonotypes found in all four sorted-subset donors had higher generation probabilities. Pairwise subsampling indicated that sequencing depth was expected to affect the degree of clonotype sharing among donors.

TCR CDR3 regions were amplified from genomic DNA by multiplex PCR using the deep immunoSEQ assay. Genomic DNA extracted from each cell subset was distributed evenly over all wells of several immunoSEQ 96-well plates, and each plate served as one replicate. For sorted subsets, roughly 200 ng of genomic DNA, equivalent to roughly 30,000 T cell genomes, went into each replicate PCR. The purified libraries were quantified using a Qubit 3.0 fluorometer, sized with a Bioanalyzer 2100, and then quantified again using the KAPA Library Quantification kit. Every immunoSEQ 96-well plate was sequenced on a separate single-read 150-cycle Illumina NextSeq 550 flow cell. Per the authors' processing: The immunoSEQ output contained only junctional sequences without quality scores, so filtering could not match that applied to full-length reads. To assign V/J genes and CDR3, sequences were annotated against IMGT germline references using PyIR, a Python wrapper for IgBLAST v1.9. Reads were removed for weak V/J assignments (E-value above 1e-6), missing CDR3, stop codons, out-of-frame junctions, or ambiguous translated residues. A V3J clonotype was defined by an identical inferred V gene, J gene, and CDR3 amino acid sequence. The percentage overlap between two repertoires was calculated by dividing the number of shared unique clonotypes by the size of the smaller repertoire. Repertoire richness was assessed with RTK rarefaction, the Chao1 estimator, and Recon v2.1 estimates of unobserved clonotypes. OLGA was used to compute generation probabilities for all TCRbeta clonotypes that the gDNA method yielded from a few donors. In its TCRdb copy, this immuneACCESS table keeps in-frame sequences only and misses some clones. Where compared with another copy, unresolved V genes explain less than half of these, and the others have no known cause. V and J calls and clone size are as listed in that table; D and trimming were resolved from the DNA. The table for this sample lists about 680,000 clones; around 72% of them were counted only once. The biggest ten clones account for about 1.7% of the sample.

The donors were healthy, HIV-negative adults with no recently reported acute infections or vaccinations. Every donor was a Caucasian adult residing in Nashville, Tennessee, USA. CD4+ T cells were enriched by magnetic negative selection, after which naive cells were positively selected on CD45RA and the negative fraction was taken as the memory subset. Blood was obtained by leukapheresis, after which PBMCs were separated by Ficoll-Histopaque density gradient centrifugation and cryopreserved in liquid nitrogen vapor phase. Analytical flow cytometry was used to check the purity and quantity of every magnetically sorted T cell population. From each sorted fraction, genomic DNA was isolated and quantified by UV absorbance on a Nanodrop 2000c.

Here the chain combines TRBV28 and TRBJ1-2, and 10 bases in between align with TRBD1. The source is a woman in her thirties in good health. Source material: memory CD4+ T cells sorted from blood. In the paper's terms, the cell subset or site label means: CD45RA-negative fraction. In nucleotides, the sequence is TGTGCCAGCCTAGACAGGGGGCGGAACTATGGCTACACCTTC. Protein translation: CASLDRGRNYGYTF.